Given below is one T cell receptor beta chain in context. From germline, CDR1 is MGHRA and CDR2 YSYEKL. This CDR3 has 14 residues. With 0 bases removed from V and 4 bases from J, the gap between germline ends came to 9 bases. These data belong to a study of control samples from healthy donors and cancer patients. Here immunoSEQ multiplex PCR was the method, and the copy in TCRdb shows in-frame clones only, minus some. The sample lists about 250,000 clones, more than 65% occurring once. The rearrangement uses TRBV4-1 and TRBJ1-2; D is unclear. This clonotype was obtained from a woman in her fifties or sixties with lung cancer. Sample: PBMCs. Here the CDR3 DNA reads TGCGCCAGCAGCCAAGAACCTGCGGGCTATGGCTACACCTTC. Translating gives CASSQEPAGYGYTF.